A single sample gave rise to the 17 T cell receptor beta chains below, sequenced in a study of T cell responses to AZD1222 COVID-19 vaccine. TCRdb's copy holds only in-frame clones and misses some; the assay was immunoSEQ multiplex PCR. The sample carries under 130,000 clones, approximately 90% recorded once. This material consisted of peripheral blood, taken on day 0 of AZD1222 vaccination. The source of these receptors is an adult in good health.

The chain links TRBV19 to TRBJ2-5; 9 positions agree with TRBD1. V shed 4 bases and J 5 bases; nucleotides not matched to a gene: 5. The CDR3 covers 14 residues. The germline CDR1 and CDR2 sequences are LNHDA and SQIVND (reference sequence). The CDR3 loop reads CASSRGQGVETQYF. CDR3 coding DNA: TGTGCCAGTAGTAGGGGACAGGGAGTGGAGACCCAGTACTTC.

As concerns this clone: Distinct nucleotide sequences in the sample also encode this CDR3. DNA for the CDR3: TGCAGCGTTGACACAGATACGCAGTATTTT. Its protein product is CSVDTDTQYF. The chain uses TRBV29-1 and TRBJ2-3, with D unclear. From germline, CDR1 is SQVTM and CDR2 ANQGSEA. Trimming removed 3 bases at V and 2 bases at J, with 0 bases between. The CDR3 spans 10 residues.

This chain uses TRBV12-2 with TRBJ1-1; the table's D call, TRBD1, has no DNA check behind it. TRBV12-2 counts as a pseudogene. The CDR3 spans 16 residues. CDR3 in DNA: TGTGCAAGTCGCTCATCGGACAGCAGATTGAACACTGAAGCTTTCTTT. Translation: CASRSSDSRLNTEAFF.

The chain joins TRBV18 to TRBJ1-4, with unresolved D. This CDR3 is 16 amino acids long. The germline gives CDR1 KGHSH, CDR2 LQKENI. V was cut by 2 bases and J by 6 bases, with 16 bases left in between. In DNA form, the CDR3 reads TGTGCCAGCTCACCAAACGACTGGGTCGAGGATGAAAAACTGTTTTTT. Translation gives CASSPNDWVEDEKLFF.

This chain links TRBV6-5 with TRBJ2-1, with D possibly being TRBD2 (6 bases). Germline CDR1 is MNHEY and CDR2 is SVGAGI. The germline V and J ends were trimmed by 5 bases and 9 bases, with 20 bases remaining between them. This CDR3 contains 15 residues. In DNA, the CDR3 is TGTGCCAGCAGTAATAGCGGTAACGGGAACAGTGAGCAGTTCTTC. This sequence encodes CASSNSGNGNSEQFF.

This clone showed up just once. The V and J genes are TRBV27 and TRBJ2-7; D may match TRBD1 or TRBD2 (6 bases each). The germline CDR1 and CDR2 sequences are MNHEY and SMNVEV (reference sequence). V was pared by 5 bases and J by 5 bases, with 25 bases between. This CDR3 comprises 17 residues. CDR3 sequence: CASSTTRRGAPVDEQYF. The CDR3 nucleotides are TGTGCCAGCAGTACGACCCGGAGGGGGGCGCCAGTTGACGAGCAGTACTTC.

This sequence joins TRBV21-1 and TRBJ2-7; TRBD2 is the table's D call and was not checked against the DNA. TRBV21-1 is labeled a pseudogene. The length of the CDR3 is 17 residues. The CDR3 spells CASSKVRSRREGYEQYF. The CDR3 nucleotides read TGTGCCAGCAGCAAAGTCCGCAGTCGCCGTGAGGGCTACGAGCAGTACTTC.

CDR3 region: CASSNRQSIEAFF. Here the CDR3 DNA reads TGTGCCAGCAGCAATAGACAGTCTATTGAAGCTTTCTTT. The chain recombines TRBV7-2 with TRBJ1-1; TRBD1 is a possible D gene (5 bases). Germline V gives CDR1 SGHTA, CDR2 FQGNSA. Trimming took off 5 bases at V and 7 bases at J, with 14 bases between the two ends. The CDR3 is 13 amino acids.

The CDR3 nucleotides read TGCAGCGTCGGGACAGGGGTCGAGCAGTACTTC. Its translation is CSVGTGVEQYF. V is TRBV29-1 and J is TRBJ2-7; TRBD1 aligns across 10 bases. The CDR3 consists of 11 residues. The germline CDR1 and CDR2 sequences are SQVTM and ANQGSEA. J was trimmed by 6 bases and V by 6 bases; bases with no gene match: 2.

This clone occurred once. This rearrangement joins TRBV11-2 to TRBJ1-1; D is undetermined. V lost 1 base and J lost 2, with 11 bases in between. Germline loops: CDR1 SGHAT, CDR2 FQNNGV. CDR3 length: 15 amino acids. Written as DNA, the CDR3 is TGTGCCAGCAGCTTAGTTGGGCATTTCAACACTGAAGCTTTCTTT. This gives the protein CASSLVGHFNTEAFF.

This clone was recorded once. CDR3 sequence: CGAPAGAGAFF. Here the CDR3 DNA reads TGCGGAGCCCCGGCGGGGGCGGGGGCTTTCTTT. The chain recombines TRBV29-1 with TRBJ1-1; possible D gene TRBD1, 6 bases. The CDR3 extends over 11 amino acids. Germline values: CDR1 SQVTM, CDR2 ANQGSEA.

This rearrangement joins TRBV2 to TRBJ1-2, with D perhaps TRBD1 (6 bases). V lost 3 bases and J 5 bases, leaving 22 bases between the germline ends. CDR3 length: 17 amino acids. Germline V gene lookup returns CDR1 SNHLY and CDR2 FYNNEI. In DNA form, the CDR3 reads TGTGCCAGCAGTGAGGTGGGGGGCATGGCAAGCGGTTATGGCTACACCTTC. Translation gives CASSEVGGMASGYGYTF.

The rearrangement links TRBV5-6 to TRBJ2-3, with 9 bases fitting TRBD2. The V and J ends lost 6 bases and 1 base, in that order; junction bases with no gene match: 9. The germline gives CDR1 SGHDT, CDR2 YYEEEE. The CDR3 is 16 residues long. CDR3 sequence (DNA): TGTGCCAGCACCAAAGGGGCTAGCGGGGGCACAGATACGCAGTATTTT. Amino acids: CASTKGASGGTDTQYF. Based on the CDR3 plus reference TRBV5-6 and TRBJ2-3, the full variable domain is DAGVTQSPTHLIKTRGQQVTLRCSPKSGHDTVSWYQQALGQGPQFIFQYYEEEERQRGNFPDRFSGHQFPNYSSELNVNALLLGDSALYLCASTKGASGGTDTQYFGPGTRLTVL.

The chain is built from TRBV6-5 and TRBJ2-7; 7 bases agree with TRBD2. After removal of 4 bases from V and 3 bases from J, the junction contained 6 bases not matched to a gene. This CDR3 spans 14 amino acids. In germline, CDR1 is MNHEY, CDR2 SVGAGI. CDR3: CASSFSGGHYEQYF. CDR3 DNA sequence: TGTGCCAGCAGTTTTTCGGGGGGTCACTACGAGCAGTACTTC.

The rearrangement links TRBV6-5 to TRBJ1-2; D may be TRBD1 (5 bases). Germline CDR1 reads MNHEY; CDR2 reads SVGAGI. CDR3 size: 13 residues. The ends were cut back, 3 bases at V and 8 bases at J, with 13 bases in the middle. The DNA for the CDR3 is TGTGCCAGCAGTTATTTGGGGGAGTACGGCTACACCTTC. Translating it yields CASSYLGEYGYTF.

The chain uses TRBV6-5 and TRBJ1-2; D possibly corresponds to TRBD1 (6 bases). Trimming removed 7 bases from V and 2 bases from J, with 11 bases in between. The CDR3 is 13 amino acids. Germline V gene lookup returns CDR1 MNHEY and CDR2 SVGAGI. The CDR3 region has the DNA TGTGCCAGCATTTCGACAGGAAACTATGGCTACACCTTC. This translates into CASISTGNYGYTF.

The V and J genes are TRBV11-2 and TRBJ1-6; 8 nucleotides line up with TRBD1. Germline V gene data show CDR1 as SGHAT and CDR2 as FQNNGV. This CDR3 has 14 residues. Trimming removed 1 base from V and 7 bases from J; junction bases left unmatched: 0. CDR3 DNA: TGTGCCAGCAGCTTAGGGACAGGGAATTCACCCCTCCACTTT. Its translation is CASSLGTGNSPLHF.